This T cell receptor beta chain was recovered during a study of blood T cell repertoires in COVID-19. Study-level information: From the United States, Italy and Spain came samples of acute and convalescent COVID-19. PBMCs, B-cell-depleted T cells, or T cells were the source of the cDNA or gDNA that made up the material.

This clone was picked up a small number of times. In the authors' methods: Amplifying reference gene primers gave estimates of nucleated cell counts. The assay was immunoSEQ multiplex PCR, and TCRdb's table has in-frame clones only and misses some. Clone size and V and J calls were adopted from that table, with D and trimming inferred from the DNA. The sample has about 440,000 clones, approximately 89% seen once. In Seattle, patients joined the study during active infection and were tracked longitudinally. Trimming cost V 5 bases and J 8 bases; bases outside gene matches: 8. The germline gives CDR1 MGHRA, CDR2 YSYEKL. This CDR3 is 14 amino acids long.

The chain carries TRBV4-1 and TRBJ1-5; 8 bases align to TRBD1. Sequenced material: peripheral blood. The clonotype comes from a woman aged 50 to 65 with COVID-19, enrolled during active disease. CDR3 in DNA: TGCGCCAGCAGCAACACAGGGGGTCGTGAGCCCCAGCATTTT. Translation: CASSNTGGREPQHF.